This is a list of T cell receptor beta chains from one sample in a study of blood T cell repertoires in COVID-19. Sequencing was performed with immunoSEQ multiplex PCR; in TCRdb, only in-frame clones are kept and a portion is missing. The sample lists roughly 100,000 clones; around 81% were seen once. Sequences were obtained from peripheral blood. The receptors stem from a man in his 60s with acute or convalescent COVID-19. CDR3s include the opening cysteine and the closing phenylalanine or tryptophan. A D gene is named only where the DNA matches it firmly. Only part of the rows carry a size: once, few, many, or a class if the clone is expanded.

clone size	J gene	D gene	V gene	CDR3 DNA	CDR3 protein
-	TRBJ2-3	-	TRBV11-2	TGTGCCAGCAGCTTAAATGCGGGTAGCACAGATACGCAGTATTTT	CASSLNAGSTDTQYF
-	TRBJ1-2	-	TRBV5-8	TGTGCCAGCAGCTTGGGTCAGGGGCCCTATGGCTACACCTTC	CASSLGQGPYGYTF
once	TRBJ1-1	-	TRBV18	TGTGCCAGCTCACCCTCGAGGACAGAGTTCACTGAAGCTTTCTTT	CASSPSRTEFTEAFF
once	TRBJ1-1	TRBD1	TRBV9	TGTGCCAGCAGCTATGGGACAGGGCGGGAGAACACTGAAGCTTTCTTT	CASSYGTGRENTEAFF
-	TRBJ2-7	TRBD1	TRBV3-1/TRBV3-2	TGTGCCAGCAGCCAACGACAGGGCGGCTACGAGCAGTACTTC	CASSQRQGGYEQYF
-	TRBJ2-2	-	TRBV7-7	TGTGCCAGCAGCTTATTGGTGGCACCCGCGAACACCGGGGAGCTGTTTTTT	CASSLLVAPANTGELFF
-	TRBJ1-5	-	TRBV7-2	TGTGCCAGCAGCCCCCTTAGGGGTAGCAATCAGCCCCAGCATTTT	CASSPLRGSNQPQHF
-	TRBJ1-3	-	TRBV12-5	TGTGCTAGTGGTACCTCAGGAGGGGGAAACACCATATATTTT	CASGTSGGGNTIYF
-	TRBJ2-7	TRBD1	TRBV12-3/TRBV12-4	TGTGCCAGCAGCCCGACAGGGTCGTACGAGCAGTACTTC	CASSPTGSYEQYF
once	TRBJ2-1	-	TRBV5-8	TGTGCCAGCAGCTTGGGACAGGGGAGGGATGAGCAGTTCTTC	CASSLGQGRDEQFF
few	TRBJ2-7	TRBD1	TRBV7-9	TGTGCCAGCAGCACCCGGGACAGGGGCCACGAGCAGTACTTC	CASSTRDRGHEQYF
-	TRBJ1-2	-	TRBV19	TGTGCCAGTAGTTCGGAGATTTCCTATGGCTACACCTTC	CASSSEISYGYTF